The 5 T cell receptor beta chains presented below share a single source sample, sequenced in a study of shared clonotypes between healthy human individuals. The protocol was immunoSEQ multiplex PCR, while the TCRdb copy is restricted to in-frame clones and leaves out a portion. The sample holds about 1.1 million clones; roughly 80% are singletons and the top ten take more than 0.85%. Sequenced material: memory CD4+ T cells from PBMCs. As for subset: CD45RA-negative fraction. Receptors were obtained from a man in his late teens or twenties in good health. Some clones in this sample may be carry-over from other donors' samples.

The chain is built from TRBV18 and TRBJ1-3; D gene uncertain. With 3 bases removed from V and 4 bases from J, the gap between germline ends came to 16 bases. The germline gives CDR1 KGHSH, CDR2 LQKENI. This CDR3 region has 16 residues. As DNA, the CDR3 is TGTGCCAGCTCACCCTCGACCCTCCAAGCGGGAAACACCATATATTTT. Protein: CASSPSTLQAGNTIYF.

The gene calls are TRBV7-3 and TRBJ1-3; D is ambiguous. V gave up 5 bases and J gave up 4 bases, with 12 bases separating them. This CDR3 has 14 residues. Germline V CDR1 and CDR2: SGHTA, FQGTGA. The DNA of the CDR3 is TGTGCCAGCAGCCCCTCCGGGTACGGAAACACCATATATTTT. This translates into CASSPSGYGNTIYF.

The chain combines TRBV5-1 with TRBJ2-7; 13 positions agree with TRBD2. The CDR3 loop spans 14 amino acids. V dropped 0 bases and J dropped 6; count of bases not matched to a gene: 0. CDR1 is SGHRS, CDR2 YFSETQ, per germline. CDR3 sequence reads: CASSLGLAGGEQYF. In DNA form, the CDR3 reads TGCGCCAGCAGCTTGGGACTAGCGGGAGGCGAGCAGTACTTC.

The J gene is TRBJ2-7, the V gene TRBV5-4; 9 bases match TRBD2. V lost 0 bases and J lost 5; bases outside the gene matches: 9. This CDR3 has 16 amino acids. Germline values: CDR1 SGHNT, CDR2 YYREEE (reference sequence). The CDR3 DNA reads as TGTGCCAGCAGCTTGGGTGATGTTAGCGGGGGCAACGAGCAGTACTTC. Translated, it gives CASSLGDVSGGNEQYF.

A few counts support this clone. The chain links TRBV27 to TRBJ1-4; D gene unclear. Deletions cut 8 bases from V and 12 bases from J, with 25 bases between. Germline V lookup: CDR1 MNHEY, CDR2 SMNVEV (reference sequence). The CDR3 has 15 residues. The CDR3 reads CASRPLDGSRIELFF. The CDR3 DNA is TGTGCCAGCCGTCCTTTAGATGGGAGTCGTATAGAACTGTTTTTT.